This passage covers 19 T cell receptor beta chains from one sample sequenced in a study of blood T cell repertoires in COVID-19. TCRdb keeps only in-frame clones here, not all; method: immunoSEQ multiplex PCR. The sample holds some 260,000 clones; about 88% are singletons and the top ten take approximately 4.3%. The specimen sequenced was PBMCs or T cells enriched from blood (not recorded which). Receptors originate from a man younger than 40 with acute COVID-19.

This clone was observed a few times. The sample holds other DNA sequences that translate to the same CDR3. V is TRBV29-1 and J is TRBJ2-5; 8 positions match TRBD1. Germline trimming cut 2 bases from V and 5 bases from J; bases unmatched to any gene: 4. Per germline, CDR1 SQVTM and CDR2 ANQGSEA. CDR3 length: 13 residues. In DNA, the CDR3 is TGCAGCGTTGAACCAGGGGGCGCGGAGACCCAGTACTTC. Its translation is CSVEPGGAETQYF.

V usage is TRBV6-5 and J usage is TRBJ1-1; 9 bases agree with TRBD1. The ends lost 6 bases at V and 8 bases at J; junction bases unmatched: 10. The germline gives CDR1 MNHEY, CDR2 SVGAGI. The CDR3 loop spans 14 amino acids. The CDR3 coding sequence is TGTGCCAGCAGGGGCGGACAGGGGAGCTTGGAAGCTTTCTTT. Translating gives CASRGGQGSLEAFF.

This chain uses TRBV18 with TRBJ1-6, with TRBD1 as a possible D gene (5 bases). This CDR3 spans 17 amino acids. CDR1 and CDR2 from the germline V gene are KGHSH and LQKENI. Trimming left V 4 bases short and J 0 bases short, with 13 bases between. The CDR3 protein is CASSRLTGGSYNSPLHF. The CDR3 DNA reads TGTGCCAGCTCACGTCTAACAGGTGGCTCCTATAATTCACCCCTCCACTTT.

The rearrangement joins TRBV5-8 to TRBJ2-1, with 14 bases matching TRBD2. CDR1 is SGHTS, CDR2 YDEGEE, per germline. V was clipped by 3 bases and J by 6 bases; unmatched bases: 5. The CDR3 sequence is 16 residues long. The CDR3 is CASSSGLAGALNEQFF. In nucleotides, the CDR3 is TGTGCCAGCAGCTCGGGACTAGCGGGAGCCCTCAATGAGCAGTTCTTC.

V usage is TRBV20-1 and J usage is TRBJ1-4; 8 nucleotides agree with TRBD1. CDR3 size: 11 residues. Germline CDR1 is DFQATT and CDR2 is SNEGSKA (reference sequence). The V gene end was trimmed by 6 bases and the J gene end by 8 bases; junction bases not matched to a gene: 2. CDR3 DNA: TGCAGTGCCAGGGGGCAGGAAAAACTGTTTTTT. Translating gives CSARGQEKLFF.

J is TRBJ2-7 and V is TRBV28, with D possibly matching TRBD2 (6 bases). There are 13 residues in the CDR3. The germline CDR1 and CDR2 sequences are MDHEN and SYDVKM. V shed 3 bases and J shed 6 bases, with 12 bases lying between them. CDR3 sequence (DNA): TGTGCCAGCAGTTTCCGGGGGATGGGCGAGCAGTACGTC. This sequence encodes CASSFRGMGEQYV.

This sequence joins TRBV7-3 and TRBJ2-1, with D unclear. The V end was cut by 1 base, the J end by 2 bases, with 12 bases between. CDR1 and CDR2 from the germline V gene are SGHTA and FQGTGA. The CDR3 runs 16 residues. The DNA of the CDR3 is TGTGCCAGCAGCTTAATGGGTGAAAGCGCCTACAATGAGCAGTTCTTC. As protein: CASSLMGESAYNEQFF.

This chain connects TRBV6-5 to TRBJ2-1; D gene unclear. CDR1 is MNHEY and CDR2 is SVGAGI in the germline V gene. This CDR3 has 15 residues. Trimming took 8 bases from V and 7 from J, leaving 21 bases between them. CDR3 DNA sequence: TGTGCCAGCCTTGAGCACAGATCCCCTTCTAATGAGCAGTTCTTC. Encoded protein: CASLEHRSPSNEQFF.

The count of this clone is one. The chain uses TRBV5-4 and TRBJ1-3; 12 bases align to TRBD1. This CDR3 contains 17 residues. V lost 4 bases and J lost 3; bases outside the gene matches: 8. CDR1 is SGHNT, CDR2 YYREEE, per germline (reference sequence). The CDR3 spells CASSPGQGASGGNTIYF. CDR3 bases: TGTGCCAGCAGCCCGGGACAGGGGGCGAGTGGTGGAAACACCATATATTTT.

The CDR3 nucleotides are TGTGCCAGCAGCTTGCCCGGGAGCGGTGAGCAGTTCTTC. Its protein is CASSLPGSGEQFF. The chain uses TRBV5-4 and TRBJ2-1; D may be TRBD2 (6 bases). The CDR3 loop spans 13 amino acids. Germline V lookup: CDR1 SGHNT, CDR2 YYREEE (reference sequence). V was cut by 1 base and J by 9 bases, with 11 bases left in between.

This clone has only a few counts. The chain recombines TRBV7-9 with TRBJ1-5, with D possibly matching TRBD1 (6 bases). This CDR3 region has 15 residues. V was cut by 5 bases and J by 3 bases, with 14 bases left in between. Per the germline V gene, CDR1 is SEHNR and CDR2 is FQNEAQ (reference sequence). As DNA, the CDR3 is TGTGCCAGCAGCCTCCAAGGGACAAACAATCAGCCCCAGCATTTT. It specifies CASSLQGTNNQPQHF.

The chain uses TRBV7-2 and TRBJ2-1; 8 bases are a match to TRBD2. V dropped 1 base and J dropped 8; count of bases not matched to a gene: 7. This CDR3 region has 15 residues. Germline V gene lookup returns CDR1 SGHTA and CDR2 FQGNSA. The CDR3 sequence is CASSLVGLAADEQFF. DNA of the CDR3: TGTGCCAGCAGCTTAGTTGGACTAGCCGCGGATGAGCAGTTCTTC.

This clone was seen just once. This chain links TRBV15 with TRBJ2-3, with a possible D match to TRBD2 (7 bases). Deletions cut 8 bases from V and 9 bases from J, with 24 bases between. Per the germline V gene, CDR1 is LNHNV and CDR2 is YYDKDF (reference sequence). The CDR3 is 15 amino acids. CDR3 DNA: TGTGCCACCGCAGGCCGCAGAGGGGGGGGACTAACGCAGTATTTT. Protein: CATAGRRGGGLTQYF.

The DNA for the CDR3 is TGTGCCAGCAGTGAAGCGGGCAGGGGGGATCAGCCCCAGCATTTT. This sequence encodes CASSEAGRGDQPQHF. The rearrangement uses TRBV6-1 and TRBJ1-5; 7 nucleotides agree with TRBD1. The CDR3 is 15 amino acids. CDR1 is MNHNS, CDR2 SASEGT, per germline. The J segment lost 5 bases and the V segment lost 0 bases, leaving 4 bases of the junction unmatched.

V and J are TRBV28 and TRBJ2-7; a possible D gene is TRBD1 (6 bases). This CDR3 region has 17 residues. Germline V gives CDR1 MDHEN, CDR2 SYDVKM. V was trimmed by 5 bases and J by 0 bases, leaving 20 bases between them. The CDR3 DNA reads as TGTGCCAGCAGTACCTATGAAGGGACACAGAGCTCCTACGAGCAGTACGTC. Its protein product is CASSTYEGTQSSYEQYV.

V and J are TRBV11-2 and TRBJ2-7; the D gene is possibly TRBD1 (5 bases). CDR3 size: 15 residues. Between the trimmed V and J ends, which lost 0 bases and 7 bases, there was a span of 16 bases. Germline-derived CDR1 and CDR2 are SGHAT and FQNNGV. The CDR3 protein is CASSLDHGRVGEQYV. CDR3 sequence (DNA): TGTGCCAGCAGCTTAGATCACGGCAGGGTAGGGGAGCAGTACGTC.

This sequence joins TRBV10-3 and TRBJ1-1; no definite D call. V was shortened by 3 bases and J by 9 bases, with 17 bases between the two germline ends. CDR3 length: 14 amino acids. Looked up from germline, CDR1 is ENHRY and CDR2 is SYGVKD. The CDR3 coding sequence is TGTGCCATCAGTGATGGGAGGTCTTGGACCCAAGCTTTCTTT. Its translation: CAISDGRSWTQAFF.

CDR3 sequence reads: CASSIAPGDHRGNTIYF. DNA for the CDR3: TGTGCCAGTAGTATAGCCCCGGGGGATCACAGGGGAAACACCATATATTTT. The chain combines TRBV19 with TRBJ1-3; D perhaps matches TRBD1 (5 bases). The CDR3 has 17 amino acids. Deletions cut 1 base from V and 4 bases from J, with 17 bases between. Per the germline V gene, CDR1 is LNHDA and CDR2 is SQIVND (reference sequence).

This rearrangement joins TRBV6-4 to TRBJ2-7; D call uncertain. The CDR3 is 13 residues long. Trimming removed 6 bases from V and 3 bases from J, with 12 bases in between. CDR1 and CDR2 from the germline V gene are MRHNA and SNTAGT. The CDR3 loop reads CASRNDDFYEQYV. Here the CDR3 DNA reads TGTGCCAGCAGGAACGATGACTTCTACGAGCAGTACGTC.